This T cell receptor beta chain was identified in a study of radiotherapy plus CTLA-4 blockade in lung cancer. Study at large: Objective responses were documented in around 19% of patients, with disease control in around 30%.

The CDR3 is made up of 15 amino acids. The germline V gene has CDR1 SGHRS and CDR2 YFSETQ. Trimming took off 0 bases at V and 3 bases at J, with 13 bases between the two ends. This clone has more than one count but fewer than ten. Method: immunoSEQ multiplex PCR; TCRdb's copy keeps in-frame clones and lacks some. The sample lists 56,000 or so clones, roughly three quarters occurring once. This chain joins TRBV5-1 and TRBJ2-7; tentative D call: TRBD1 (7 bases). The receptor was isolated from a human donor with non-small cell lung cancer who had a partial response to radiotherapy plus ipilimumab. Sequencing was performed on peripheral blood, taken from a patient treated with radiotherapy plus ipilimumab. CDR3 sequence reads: CASSLAAQGGYEQYF. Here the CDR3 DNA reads TGCGCCAGCAGCTTGGCAGCGCAGGGGGGCTACGAGCAGTACTTC.